These 19 T cell receptor beta chains share one sample of origin, sequenced in a study of cytomegalovirus exposure and HLA in healthy donors. The PCR was carried out with 60 Vbeta primers and 13 Jbeta primers. Data came from immunoSEQ multiplex PCR; TCRdb stores just in-frame clones and leaves some out. The data show about 170,000 clones, approximately 81% seen once. The sequenced sample was PBMCs. The receptors derive from a woman aged 45 to 65 in good health and CMV-seronegative.

The J gene is TRBJ1-6, the V gene TRBV2; TRBD1 agrees at 7 bases. This CDR3 has 13 residues. Germline CDR1 reads SNHLY; CDR2 reads FYNNEI. With V trimmed by 6 bases and J by 9 bases, 5 bases remained unmatched. In nucleotides, the CDR3 is TGTGCCAGCAGGGGGACAGATATTTCACCCCTCCACTTT. Amino acids: CASRGTDISPLHF.

The chain is built from TRBV4-3 and TRBJ2-3; no clear D gene. Germline CDR1 reads LGHNA; CDR2 reads YSLEER. V lost 0 bases and J lost 5, with 6 bases in between. The CDR3 has 13 amino acids. CDR3 nucleotide sequence: TGCGCCAGCAGCCAAGATCTCGGAGATACGCAGTATTTT. Residues: CASSQDLGDTQYF.

The rearrangement links TRBV28 to TRBJ1-1; 8 nucleotides align to TRBD1. With V trimmed by 6 bases and J by 4 bases, 4 bases remained unmatched. There are 13 residues in the CDR3. Per germline, CDR1 MDHEN and CDR2 SYDVKM. The DNA of the CDR3 is TGTGCCAGCAGCCCGACAGGGGTCACTGAAGCTTTCTTT. This gives the protein CASSPTGVTEAFF. The variable domain in full, completed from reference TRBV28 and TRBJ1-1, reads DVKVTQSSRYLVKRTGEKVFLECVQDMDHENMFWYRQDPGLGLRLIYFSYDVKMKEKGDIPEGYSVSREKKERFSLILESASTNQTSMYLCASSPTGVTEAFFGQGTRLTVV.

The chain recombines TRBV30 with TRBJ2-1; D might be TRBD2 (5 bases). The V and J ends lost 5 bases and 0 bases respectively, with 11 bases between them. Germline CDR1 and CDR2: GTSNPN and SVGIG (reference sequence). The CDR3 contains 14 residues. The CDR3 sequence is CAWLEDSSYNEQFF. DNA of the CDR3: TGTGCCTGGTTGGAGGATAGCTCCTACAATGAGCAGTTCTTC.

This clone occurred a few times. The chain has TRBV10-3 and TRBJ2-7; D perhaps matches TRBD2 (6 bases). Germline V CDR1 and CDR2: ENHRY, SYGVKD. Trimming took 0 bases from V and 0 from J, leaving 12 bases between them. This CDR3 is 16 amino acids long. This CDR3 reads CAISESGLTSSYEQYF. As DNA, the CDR3 is TGTGCCATCAGTGAGTCGGGGTTGACTAGCTCCTACGAGCAGTACTTC.

The chain uses TRBV18 and TRBJ1-5, with D possibly TRBD1 on 6 matching bases. This CDR3 has 16 residues. Trimming shortened V by 6 bases and J by 5 bases, and 20 bases separated the two germline ends. Germline V gene lookup returns CDR1 KGHSH and CDR2 LQKENI. The DNA for the CDR3 is TGTGCCAGCTCCCGGGGGGCACAGGGAGCTCATCAGCCCCAGCATTTT. This encodes CASSRGAQGAHQPQHF.

This chain links TRBV5-1 with TRBJ1-4; possibly TRBD1 for D (5 bases). Trimming took off 4 bases at V and 5 bases at J, with 12 bases between the two ends. Looked up from germline, CDR1 is SGHRS and CDR2 is YFSETQ. CDR3 length: 14 residues. CDR3 DNA sequence: TGCGCCAGCAGCCCGGCGGGACGGAATGAAAAACTGTTTTTT. This gives the protein CASSPAGRNEKLFF. The full variable domain, with the rest looked up from reference TRBV5-1 and TRBJ1-4, is KAGVTQTPRYLIKTRGQQVTLSCSPISGHRSVSWYQQTPGQGLQFLFEYFSETQRNKGNFPGRFSGRQFSNSRSEMNVSTLELGDSALYLCASSPAGRNEKLFFGSGTQLSVL.

Only a few counts were recorded for this clone. The chain employs TRBV7-2 and TRBJ1-6, with D perhaps matching TRBD1 (6 bases). Trimming removed 4 bases at V and 9 bases at J, with 10 bases between. The CDR3 loop spans 13 amino acids. Germline CDR1 is SGHTA and CDR2 is FQGNSA. CDR3 in amino acids: CASSSQGISPLHF. CDR3 bases: TGTGCCAGCAGCTCCCAGGGGATTTCACCCCTCCACTTT.

This sequence joins TRBV2 and TRBJ2-2; 10 bases fit TRBD2. The CDR3 has 15 residues. V trimming: 1 base; J trimming: 6 bases; junction bases outside the gene matches: 2. Germline V lookup: CDR1 SNHLY, CDR2 FYNNEI. CDR3: CASSEELAGAGELFF. In DNA, the CDR3 is TGTGCCAGCAGTGAAGAGCTAGCGGGAGCCGGGGAGCTGTTTTTT.

This clone has a single count. The J gene is TRBJ2-7, the V gene TRBV6-1; 8 bases are a match to TRBD2. This CDR3 spans 14 amino acids. J was trimmed by 6 bases and V by 2 bases; bases with no gene match: 6. Germline V gives CDR1 MNHNS, CDR2 SASEGT. The CDR3 loop is CASSEQREPAEQYF. The CDR3 bases are TGTGCCAGCAGTGAACAGCGGGAGCCGGCCGAGCAGTACTTC.

This clone was counted between two and nine times. This chain joins TRBV4-2 and TRBJ2-1; D perhaps matches TRBD2 (5 bases). The CDR3 loop spans 13 amino acids. The V gene's germline CDR1 is LGHNA and CDR2 YNFKEQ. V was pared by 4 bases and J by 9 bases, with 13 bases between. CDR3 protein: CASSPPSAGEQFF. The CDR3 DNA sequence: TGTGCCAGCAGCCCCCCGTCGGCGGGTGAGCAGTTCTTC.

The chain links TRBV6-4 to TRBJ2-3, with a tentative D call TRBD1 (5 bases). V was shortened by 3 bases and J by 3 bases, with 7 bases between the two germline ends. Germline CDR1 reads MRHNA; CDR2 reads SNTAGT. The CDR3 covers 13 residues. In nucleotides, the CDR3 is TGTGCCAGCAGTGAAGGGGCGACAGATACGCAGTATTTT. Translated, it gives CASSEGATDTQYF.

The rearrangement uses TRBV14 and TRBJ2-7, with 8 bases matching TRBD1. The V gene end was trimmed by 0 bases and the J gene end by 4 bases; junction bases not matched to a gene: 8. The CDR3 length is 16 residues. Germline V gene sequence: CDR1 SGHDN, CDR2 FVKESK. CDR3 region: CASSQDRQGAMYEQYF. CDR3 bases: TGTGCCAGCAGCCAAGATAGGCAGGGGGCTATGTACGAGCAGTACTTC. The complete variable domain, with remaining parts taken from reference TRBV14 and TRBJ2-7, reads EAGVTQFPSHSVIEKGQTVTLRCDPISGHDNLYWYRRVMGKEIKFLLHFVKESKQDESGMPNNRFLAERTGGTYSTLKVQPAELEDSGVYFCASSQDRQGAMYEQYFGPGTRLTVT.

This sequence joins TRBV2 and TRBJ2-1; 13 nucleotides align to TRBD2. This CDR3 is 14 amino acids long. Germline V gene data show CDR1 as SNHLY and CDR2 as FYNNEI. With V trimmed by 6 bases and J by 8 bases, 4 bases remained unmatched. The CDR3 DNA reads TGTGCCAGCAGGCCGGGACTAGCGGGACATGAGCAGTTCTTC. Translating it yields CASRPGLAGHEQFF.

The genes are TRBV14 and TRBJ1-1, with TRBD1 matching 8 bases. J was trimmed by 5 bases and V by 4 bases; bases with no gene match: 3. The CDR3 has 13 residues. The germline gives CDR1 SGHDN, CDR2 FVKESK. CDR3 amino acids: CASSRTGRTEAFF. Written as DNA, the CDR3 is TGTGCCAGCAGCCGGACAGGGAGGACTGAAGCTTTCTTT.

This clone was observed a single time. The V call is TRBV5-1, the J call TRBJ1-2; possibly TRBD1 for D (6 bases). The V and J ends lost 0 bases and 0 bases respectively, with 18 bases between them. The CDR3 loop spans 18 amino acids. CDR1 is SGHRS and CDR2 is YFSETQ in the germline V gene. The CDR3 sequence: CASSLEGDRSRPNYGYTF. The CDR3 nucleotides are TGCGCCAGCAGCTTGGAGGGGGACCGGAGCCGACCTAACTATGGCTACACCTTC.

This chain links TRBV11-2 with TRBJ2-7; TRBD2 matches at 12 bases. Germline assignment: CDR1 SGHAT and CDR2 FQNNGV. CDR3 length: 15 residues. V trimming: 2 bases; J trimming: 9 bases; junction bases outside the gene matches: 8. CDR3 region: CASSLRPLAGGRQYF. The CDR3 coding sequence is TGTGCCAGCAGCTTAAGGCCACTAGCGGGAGGTCGGCAGTACTTC.

This clone was picked up a small number of times. The chain carries TRBV28 and TRBJ2-7; 11 bases fit TRBD2. This CDR3 comprises 15 residues. The germline CDR1 and CDR2 sequences are MDHEN and SYDVKM. The J segment lost 7 bases and the V segment lost 5 bases, leaving 10 bases of the junction unmatched. CDR3 bases: TGTGCCAGCAGTCTTCAACTAGCGGGGGCGGGTGAGCAGTACTTC. It yields the protein CASSLQLAGAGEQYF.

The rearrangement links TRBV19 to TRBJ2-5; TRBD1 might be the D (6 bases). Trimming shortened V by 3 bases and J by 9 bases, and 17 bases separated the two germline ends. Germline CDR1 is LNHDA and CDR2 is SQIVND (reference sequence). The CDR3 has 14 amino acids. The CDR3 loop is CASSIDDRPGSQYF. The CDR3 coding sequence is TGTGCCAGTAGTATCGATGACAGGCCGGGGTCCCAGTACTTC.